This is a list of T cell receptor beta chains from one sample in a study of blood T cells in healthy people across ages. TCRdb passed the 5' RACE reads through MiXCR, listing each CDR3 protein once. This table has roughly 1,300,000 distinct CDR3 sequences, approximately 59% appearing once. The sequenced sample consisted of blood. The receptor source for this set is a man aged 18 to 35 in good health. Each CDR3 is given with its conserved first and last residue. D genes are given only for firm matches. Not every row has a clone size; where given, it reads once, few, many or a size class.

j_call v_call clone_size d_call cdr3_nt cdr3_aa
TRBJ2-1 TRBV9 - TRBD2 TGTGCCAGCAGCGTAGGGGGACTAGTCACCCATGAGCAGTTCTTC CASSVGGLVTHEQFF
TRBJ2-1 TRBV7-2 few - TGTGCCAGCAGCAGCCCAGCCGGGGCGCGGTTCTTC CASSSPAGARFF
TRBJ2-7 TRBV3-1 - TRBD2 TGTGCCAGCGGCCAGGGACTAGCATCCTACGAGCAGTACTTC CASGQGLASYEQYF
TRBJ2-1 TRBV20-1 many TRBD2 TGCAGTGCTTTCAGCCCCATTAGCGGGAGAGGTTGGAATGAGCAGTTCTTC CSAFSPISGRGWNEQFF
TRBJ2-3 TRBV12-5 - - TGTGCTAGTGGTTTGGTTCGCCGGGACTTGGGGGATACGCAGTATTTT CASGLVRRDLGDTQYF
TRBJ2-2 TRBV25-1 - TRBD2 TGTGCCAGCAGTGCCGTCGGGACTACCCGAACCGGGGAGCTGTTTTTT CASSAVGTTRTGELFF
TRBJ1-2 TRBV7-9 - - TGTGCCAGCAGCTTAGATATCAACCTTAACAGGGAGGATGGCTACACCTTC CASSLDINLNREDGYTF
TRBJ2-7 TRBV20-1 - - TGCAGTGCAGGAGGCAGCTCCTTCTACGAGCAGTACTTC CSAGGSSFYEQYF
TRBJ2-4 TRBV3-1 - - TGTGCCAGCAGCCAGATGTTAGAGACCCAAAACATTCAGTACTTC CASSQMLETQNIQYF
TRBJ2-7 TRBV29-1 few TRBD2 TGCAGCTTTACCGGGACTAGCCTATACGAGCAGTACTTC CSFTGTSLYEQYF
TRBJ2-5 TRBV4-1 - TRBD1 TGCGCCAGCAGCCAAGTACAGGGGCCTGGGGAGACCCAGTACTTC CASSQVQGPGETQYF
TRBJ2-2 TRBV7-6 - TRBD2 TGTGCCAGCAGCTTAGTAGGGGGTAGCGGGGCCCGAGAGCTGTTTTTT CASSLVGGSGARELFF
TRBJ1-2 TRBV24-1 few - TGTGCCACCAGTCCAGGGACGAACTATGGCTACACCTTC CATSPGTNYGYTF
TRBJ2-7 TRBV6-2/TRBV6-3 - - TGTGCCAGCAGTTACTCGATCGGGAGTACCGAGCAGTACTTC CASSYSIGSTEQYF
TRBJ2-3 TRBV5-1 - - TGCGCCAGCAGCTTGACTTACCTCACAGATACGCAGTATTTT CASSLTYLTDTQYF
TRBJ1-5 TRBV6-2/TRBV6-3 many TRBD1 TGTGCCAGCATGGACAGGATCAATCAGCCCCAGCATTTT CASMDRINQPQHF
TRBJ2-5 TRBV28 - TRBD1 TGTGCCAGCAGTCCCGGACAGGGTTTGAAAGAGACCCAGTACTTC CASSPGQGLKETQYF
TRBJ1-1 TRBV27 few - TGTGCCACCGGACTCCTGGAAAACACTGAAGCTTTCTTT CATGLLENTEAFF
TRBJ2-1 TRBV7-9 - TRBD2 TGTGCCAGCAGCCCGGGGACTAATGGGAATGAGCAGTTCTTC CASSPGTNGNEQFF
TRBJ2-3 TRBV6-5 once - TGTGCCAGCAGTTTCAAACGGGGCAGAGATACGCAGTATTTT CASSFKRGRDTQYF
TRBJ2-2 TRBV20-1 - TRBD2 TGCAGTGCTAGAGACCCGACTAGCGGGAGCAATACCGGGGAGCTGTTTTTT CSARDPTSGSNTGELFF
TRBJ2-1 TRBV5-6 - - TGTGCCAGCAGCTTGGGGGGGTCTAACAATGAGCAGTTCTTC CASSLGGSNNEQFF
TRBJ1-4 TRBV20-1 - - TGCAGTGCTAGACCCAGCCCGCTCGAAAAACTGTTTTTT CSARPSPLEKLFF
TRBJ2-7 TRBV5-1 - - TGCGCCAGCAGACTAAACTCCGGAGGGCTAGCTTCCTACGAGCAGTACTTC CASRLNSGGLASYEQYF
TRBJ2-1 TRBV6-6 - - TGTGCCAGCATTTACTCCCTCTACAATGAGCAGTTCTTC CASIYSLYNEQFF
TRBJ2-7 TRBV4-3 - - TGCGCCAGCAGCCAAGAGGACGGGGCCACCTACGAGCAGTACTTC CASSQEDGATYEQYF
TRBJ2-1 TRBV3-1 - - TGTGCCAGCAGCCAAGAGCCAGGGAACAATGAGCAGTTCTTC CASSQEPGNNEQFF